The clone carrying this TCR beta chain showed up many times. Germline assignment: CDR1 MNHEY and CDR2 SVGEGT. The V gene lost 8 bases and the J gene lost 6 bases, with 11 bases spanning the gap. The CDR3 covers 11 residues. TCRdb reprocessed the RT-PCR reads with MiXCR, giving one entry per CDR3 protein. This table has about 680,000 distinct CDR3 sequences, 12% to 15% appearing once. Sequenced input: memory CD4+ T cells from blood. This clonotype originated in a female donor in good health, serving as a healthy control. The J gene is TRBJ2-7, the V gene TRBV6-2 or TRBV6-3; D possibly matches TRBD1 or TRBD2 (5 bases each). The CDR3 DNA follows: TGTGCCAGCGGGACGCCCAGCGAGCAGTACTTC. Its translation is CASGTPSEQYF.